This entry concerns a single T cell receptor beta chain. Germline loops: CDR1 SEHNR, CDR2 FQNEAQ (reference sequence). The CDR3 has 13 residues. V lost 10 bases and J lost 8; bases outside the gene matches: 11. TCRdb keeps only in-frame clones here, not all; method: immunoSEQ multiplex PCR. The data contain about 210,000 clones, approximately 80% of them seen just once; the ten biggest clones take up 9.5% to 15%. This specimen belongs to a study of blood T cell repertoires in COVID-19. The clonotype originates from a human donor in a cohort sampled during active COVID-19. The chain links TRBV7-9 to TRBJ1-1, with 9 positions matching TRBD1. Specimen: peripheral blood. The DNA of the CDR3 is TGTGCCATCCCGGGACAGGGATCAAGGGAAGCTTTCTTT. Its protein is CAIPGQGSREAFF. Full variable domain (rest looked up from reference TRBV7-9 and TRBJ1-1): DTGVSQNPRHKITKRGQNVTFRCDPISEHNRLYWYRQTLGQGPEFLTYFQNEAQLEKSRLLSDRFSAERPKGSFSTLEIQRTEQGDSAMYLCAIPGQGSREAFFGQGTRLTVV.